One TCR beta chain is described in this entry. The antigen is not known. These data originate in a study of cytomegalovirus exposure and HLA in healthy donors. Study-wide findings and caveats: Cytomegalovirus-associated status was assigned to about 150 TCR beta chains. The finding came from a later analysis; first-cohort TCR clusters tended to co-occur in the approximately 120 validation repertoires. For most TCR sequences rarity was the rule, although some public TCRs occurred in many donors.

Repertoires were generated with immunoSEQ multiplex PCR, while TCRdb's copy carries only in-frame clones and drops some. Of 150,000 to 200,000 clones listed, approximately 84% are singletons. The CDR3 runs to 16 residues. Germline V gene lookup returns CDR1 LGHNA and CDR2 YSLEER. The V and J ends lost 2 bases and 9 bases, in that order; junction bases with no gene match: 4. This clonotype was sampled from a man between 18 and 29 years old in good health and CMV-seropositive. Sequencing was carried out using PBMCs. The chain uses TRBV4-3 and TRBJ2-1; TRBD2 agrees at 16 bases. The CDR3 loop reads CASSQTGLAGGREQFF. The CDR3 region has the DNA TGCGCCAGCAGCCAAACGGGACTAGCGGGAGGGCGTGAGCAGTTCTTC.